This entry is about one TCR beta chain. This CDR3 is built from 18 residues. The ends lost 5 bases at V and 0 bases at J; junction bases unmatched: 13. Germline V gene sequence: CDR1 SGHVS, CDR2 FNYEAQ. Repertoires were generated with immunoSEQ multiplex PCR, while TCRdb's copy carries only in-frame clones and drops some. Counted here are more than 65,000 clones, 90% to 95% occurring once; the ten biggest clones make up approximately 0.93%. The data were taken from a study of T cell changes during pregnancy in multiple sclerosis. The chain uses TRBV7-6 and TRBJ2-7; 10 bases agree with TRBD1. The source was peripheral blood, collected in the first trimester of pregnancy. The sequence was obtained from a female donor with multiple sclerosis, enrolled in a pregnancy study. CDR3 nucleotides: TGTGCCAGCAGCAAAGAAGAAGTTCGGACAGGGGGCTCCTACGAGCAGTACTTC. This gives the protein CASSKEEVRTGGSYEQYF. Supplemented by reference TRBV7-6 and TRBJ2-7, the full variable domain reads GAGVSQSPRYKVTKRGQDVALRCDPISGHVSLYWYRQALGQGPEFLTYFNYEAQQDKSGLPNDRFSAERPEGSISTLTIQRTEQRDSAMYRCASSKEEVRTGGSYEQYFGPGTRLTVT.